Here is one T cell receptor beta chain with its context. The CDR3 extends over 16 amino acids. The ends lost 3 bases at V and 3 bases at J; junction bases unmatched: 5. CDR1 MGHRA and CDR2 YSYEKL come from the germline V gene. Study processing details: Estimated nucleated cell counts came from reference gene primer amplification. Generated by immunoSEQ multiplex PCR, the TCRdb table keeps only in-frame clones and is missing some. V and J calls plus clone size are reproduced from that table; the DNA served to infer D and trimming. The sample lists 250,000 to 300,000 clones, more than 70% occurring once. The record originates from a study of blood T cell repertoires in COVID-19.

The chain links TRBV4-1 to TRBJ1-2; 12 nucleotides align to TRBD1. Material: peripheral blood. The TCR sequence derives from a woman aged 25 to 39 who had recovered from COVID-19. The chain's CDR3 is CASSQIGTGGDYGYTF. CDR3 DNA: TGCGCCAGCAGCCAGATAGGGACAGGGGGCGACTATGGCTACACCTTC.